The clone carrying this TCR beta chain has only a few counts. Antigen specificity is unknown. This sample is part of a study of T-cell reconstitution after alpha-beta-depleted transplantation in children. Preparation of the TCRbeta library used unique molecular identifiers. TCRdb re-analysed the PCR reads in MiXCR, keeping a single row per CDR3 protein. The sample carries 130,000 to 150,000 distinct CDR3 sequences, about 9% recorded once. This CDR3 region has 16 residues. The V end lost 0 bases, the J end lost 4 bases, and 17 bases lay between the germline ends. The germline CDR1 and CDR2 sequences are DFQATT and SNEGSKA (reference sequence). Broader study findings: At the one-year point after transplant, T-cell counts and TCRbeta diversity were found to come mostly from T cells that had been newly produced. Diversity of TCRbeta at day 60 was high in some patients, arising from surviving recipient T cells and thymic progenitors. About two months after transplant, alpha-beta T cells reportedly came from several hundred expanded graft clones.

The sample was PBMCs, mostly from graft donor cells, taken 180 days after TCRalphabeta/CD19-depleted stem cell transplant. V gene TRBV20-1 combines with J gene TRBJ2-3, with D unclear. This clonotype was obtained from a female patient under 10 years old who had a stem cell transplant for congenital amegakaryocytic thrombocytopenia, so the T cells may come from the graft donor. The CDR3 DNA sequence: TGCAGTGCTAGAGATGATCTAGTCGTTTGGGCAGATACGCAGTATTTT. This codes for CSARDDLVVWADTQYF.